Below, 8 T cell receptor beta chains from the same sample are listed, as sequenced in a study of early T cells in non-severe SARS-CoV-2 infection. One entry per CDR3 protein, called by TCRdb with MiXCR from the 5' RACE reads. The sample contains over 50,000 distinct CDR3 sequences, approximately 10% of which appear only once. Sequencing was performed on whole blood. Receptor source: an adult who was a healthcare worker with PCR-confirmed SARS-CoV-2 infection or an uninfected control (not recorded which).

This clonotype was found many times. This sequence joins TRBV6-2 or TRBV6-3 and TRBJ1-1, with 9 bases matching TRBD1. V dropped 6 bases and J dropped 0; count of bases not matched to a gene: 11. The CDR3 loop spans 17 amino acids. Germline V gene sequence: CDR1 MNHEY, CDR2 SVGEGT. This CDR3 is CASRLRGTGLMNTEAFF. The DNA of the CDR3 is TGTGCCAGCAGGCTAAGGGGGACAGGGCTCATGAACACTGAAGCTTTCTTT.

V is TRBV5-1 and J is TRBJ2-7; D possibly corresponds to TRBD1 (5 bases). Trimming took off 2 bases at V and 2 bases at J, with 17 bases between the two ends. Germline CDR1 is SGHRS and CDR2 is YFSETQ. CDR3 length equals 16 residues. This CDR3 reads CASSLSAGSPTYEQYF. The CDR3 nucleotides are TGCGCCAGCAGCTTAAGCGCAGGGTCCCCTACCTACGAGCAGTACTTC.

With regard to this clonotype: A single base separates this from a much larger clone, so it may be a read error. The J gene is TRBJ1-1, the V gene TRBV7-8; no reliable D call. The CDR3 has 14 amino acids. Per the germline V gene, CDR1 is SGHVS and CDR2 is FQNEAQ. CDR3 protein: CASGFVNANTEAFF. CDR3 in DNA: TGTGCCAGCGGCTTTGTGAACGCCAACACTGAAGCTTTCTTT. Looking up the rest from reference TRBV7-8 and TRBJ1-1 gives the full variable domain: GAGVSQSPRYKVAKRGQDVALRCDPISGHVSLFWYQQALGQGPEFLTYFQNEAQLDKSGLPSDRFFAERPEGSVSTLKIQRTQQEDSAVYLCASGFVNANTEAFFGQGTRLTVV.

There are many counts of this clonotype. This CDR3 is CSVYGNSYEQYF. The CDR3 nucleotides are TGCAGCGTTTATGGGAACTCCTACGAGCAGTACTTC. The rearrangement links TRBV29-1 to TRBJ2-7; D gene ambiguous. Deletions cut 5 bases from V and 0 bases from J, with 8 bases between. Germline V gene sequence: CDR1 SQVTM, CDR2 ANQGSEA. This CDR3 is built from 12 residues.

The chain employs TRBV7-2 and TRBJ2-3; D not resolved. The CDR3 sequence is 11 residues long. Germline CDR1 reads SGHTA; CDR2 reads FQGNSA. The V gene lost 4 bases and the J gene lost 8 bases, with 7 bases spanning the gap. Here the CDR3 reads CASSSLSTQYF. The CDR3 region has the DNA TGTGCCAGCAGCTCCCTGAGTACGCAGTATTTT.

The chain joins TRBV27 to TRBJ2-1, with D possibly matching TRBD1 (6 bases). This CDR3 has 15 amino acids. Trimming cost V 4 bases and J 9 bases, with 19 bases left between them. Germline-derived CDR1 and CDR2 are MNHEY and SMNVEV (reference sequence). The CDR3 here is CASSSNRVPGGEQFF. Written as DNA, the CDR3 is TGTGCCAGCAGTTCAAACAGGGTACCGGGCGGTGAGCAGTTCTTC.

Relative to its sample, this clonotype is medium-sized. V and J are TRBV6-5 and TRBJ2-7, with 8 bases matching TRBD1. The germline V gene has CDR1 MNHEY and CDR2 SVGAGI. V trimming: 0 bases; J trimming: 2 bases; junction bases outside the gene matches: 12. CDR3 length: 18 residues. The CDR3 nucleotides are TGTGCCAGCAGTTACTCGAGGGCGCCGGGACAGGTCGCCTACGAGCAGTACTTC. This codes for CASSYSRAPGQVAYEQYF.

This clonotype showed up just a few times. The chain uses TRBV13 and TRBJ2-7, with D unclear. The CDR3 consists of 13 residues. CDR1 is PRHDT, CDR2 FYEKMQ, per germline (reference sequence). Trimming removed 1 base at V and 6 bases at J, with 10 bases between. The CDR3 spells CASSLVSTSEQYF. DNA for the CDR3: TGTGCCAGCAGCTTAGTTTCGACCTCCGAGCAGTACTTC.